The clone carrying this T cell receptor (beta chain) has just a few counts. The record originates from a study of blood T cells in healthy people across ages. Study information: Template switching retrieved approximately one barcoded beta molecule for each two T cells.

Caucasian, healthy and from Russia, the donors were aged between 6 and 90. With a J-beta primer mix and a sample-barcoded 5' primer, a second PCR ran 7 to 11 cycles. A template-switch adaptor that had 12 random nucleotides put a tag on each cDNA molecule. TCRdb reanalysed the 5' RACE reads using MiXCR and keeps one entry per CDR3 protein. The repertoire holds some 760,000 distinct CDR3 sequences, with around 25% as singletons. The same sample was also studied in work on T cells of mothers and their children. That work contributes: Related mother-child pairs shared marginally more repertoire than unrelated pairs, though not significantly.

The sequence was obtained from a boy younger than 18 in good health. Sequencing was done on a sample of blood.

CDR3 sequence reads: CATRGTVGTDTQYF. In DNA form, the CDR3 reads TGTGCCACCAGGGGGACAGTAGGCACAGATACGCAGTATTTT. The V call is TRBV6-4, the J call TRBJ2-3; TRBD1 matches at 7 bases. The ends lost 10 bases at V and 1 base at J; junction bases unmatched: 8. The V gene's germline CDR1 is MRHNA and CDR2 SNTAGT. The CDR3 loop spans 14 amino acids.